The 8 T cell receptor beta chains presented below share a single source sample, sequenced in a study of blood T cell repertoires in COVID-19. Generated by immunoSEQ multiplex PCR, the TCRdb table keeps only in-frame clones and is missing some. The sample shows about 60,000 clones, around 82% of them seen only once. Sequences were obtained from peripheral blood. The receptors come from a human donor in a cohort sampled during active COVID-19.

This clone is a singleton in its sample. This sequence joins TRBV9 and TRBJ1-1; TRBD1 matches at 12 bases. Unmatched junction bases numbered 7, after V lost 0 bases and J lost 4 bases. CDR1 SGDLS and CDR2 YYNGEE come from the germline V gene. This CDR3 has 17 residues. CDR3: CASSVAGTGGWTTEAFF. The CDR3 bases are TGTGCCAGCAGCGTAGCCGGGACAGGGGGCTGGACCACTGAAGCTTTCTTT.

This chain connects TRBV6-5 to TRBJ2-7; TRBD1 aligns across 8 bases. Germline trimming cut 9 bases from V and 2 bases from J; bases unmatched to any gene: 9. The CDR3 runs to 14 residues. Germline CDR1 MNHEY, CDR2 SVGAGI. For the CDR3, the DNA is TGTGCCAGTCTCCCGGACAGGGCAGCCTACGAGCAGTACTTC. Translation gives CASLPDRAAYEQYF.

The genes are TRBV15 and TRBJ2-7, with D perhaps matching TRBD2 (5 bases). This CDR3 is built from 14 residues. V lost 0 bases and J lost 0, with 6 bases in between. In germline, CDR1 is LNHNV, CDR2 YYDKDF (reference sequence). In DNA, the CDR3 is TGTGCCACCAGCAGAGAAGAGGGCTCCTACGAGCAGTACTTC. Translated: CATSREEGSYEQYF. The entire variable domain, with the rest obtained from reference TRBV15 and TRBJ2-7, is as follows: DAMVIQNPRYQVTQFGKPVTLSCSQTLNHNVMYWYQQKSSQAPKLLFHYYDKDFNNEADTPDNFQSRRPNTSFCFLDIRSPGLGDTAMYLCATSREEGSYEQYFGPGTRLTVT.

The V call is TRBV11-3, the J call TRBJ2-5; 7 bases fit TRBD2. CDR1 and CDR2 (germline): SGHNT, YENEEA. The length of the CDR3 is 13 residues. J lost 4 bases, V lost 1 base, and 0 bases had no gene match. In DNA, the CDR3 is TGTGCCAGCAGCTTAGGGGAGGGAGAGACCCAGTACTTC. Translating it yields CASSLGEGETQYF. The full variable domain, its missing parts supplied by reference TRBV11-3 and TRBJ2-5, is EAGVVQSPRYKIIEKKQPVAFWCNPISGHNTLYWYLQNLGQGPELLIRYENEEAVDDSQLPKDRFSAERLKGVDSTLKIQPAELGDSAVYLCASSLGEGETQYFGPGTRLLVL.

The chain uses TRBV2 and TRBJ2-7; weak D call: TRBD1 (6 bases). The germline CDR1 and CDR2 sequences are SNHLY and FYNNEI. The CDR3 sequence is 13 residues long. Trimming cost V 5 bases and J 7 bases, with 15 bases left between them. CDR3 coding DNA: TGTGCCAGCAGTTCCCGACAGGTTACGGAGCAGTACTTC. Translation: CASSSRQVTEQYF.

This chain joins TRBV7-2 and TRBJ2-2; D not certain. The CDR3 has 16 residues. Trimming pared 1 base from V and 4 bases from J, leaving 13 bases between. Per germline, CDR1 SGHTA and CDR2 FQGNSA. CDR3 coding DNA: TGTGCCAGCAGCTTAGGTGGTCTAGGTTTCACCGGGGAGCTGTTTTTT. Residues: CASSLGGLGFTGELFF.

This clone was seen just once. The chain links TRBV18 to TRBJ2-7; a weak D match, TRBD1 (5 bases). The CDR3 totals 13 residues. The germline V gene has CDR1 KGHSH and CDR2 LQKENI. V shed 6 bases and J shed 3 bases, with 12 bases lying between them. For the CDR3, the DNA is TGTGCCAGCTCGCCGACAGAAAACTACGAGCAGTACTTC. Encoded protein: CASSPTENYEQYF.

Here the CDR3 DNA reads TGTGCCAGCAGACAAGAAGTAGGGGCTTTAGGGACCCAGTACTTC. It codes for CASRQEVGALGTQYF. V is TRBV2 and J is TRBJ2-5; tentative D call: TRBD1 (5 bases). Germline V gene lookup returns CDR1 SNHLY and CDR2 FYNNEI. The length of the CDR3 is 15 residues. V was shortened by 6 bases and J by 7 bases, with 21 bases between the two germline ends.